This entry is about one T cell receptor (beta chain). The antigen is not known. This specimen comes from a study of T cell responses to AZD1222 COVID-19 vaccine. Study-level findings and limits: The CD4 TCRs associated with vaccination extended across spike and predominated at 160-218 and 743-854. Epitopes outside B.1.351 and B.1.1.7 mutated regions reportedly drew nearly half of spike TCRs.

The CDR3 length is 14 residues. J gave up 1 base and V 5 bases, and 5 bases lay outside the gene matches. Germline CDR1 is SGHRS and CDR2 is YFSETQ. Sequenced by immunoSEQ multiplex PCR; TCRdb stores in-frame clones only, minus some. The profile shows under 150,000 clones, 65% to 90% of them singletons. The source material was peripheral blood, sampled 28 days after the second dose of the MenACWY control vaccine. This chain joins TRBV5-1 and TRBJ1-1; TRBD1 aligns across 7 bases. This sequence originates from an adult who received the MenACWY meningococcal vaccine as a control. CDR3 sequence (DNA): TGCGCCAGCAGGCCTGGACAGGAGAACACTGAAGCTTTCTTT. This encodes CASRPGQENTEAFF.